Below, 22 T cell receptor beta chains from the same sample are listed, as sequenced in a study of control samples from healthy donors and cancer patients. Sequenced by immunoSEQ multiplex PCR; TCRdb stores in-frame clones only, minus some. The table has around 120,000 clones, over 75% seen once. Sequencing was done on a sample of blood. These receptors all come from a man aged 60 to 69 in good health.

The genes are TRBV25-1 and TRBJ2-3, with 8 bases that match TRBD2. V lost 7 bases, J lost 11 bases, and 5 bases stayed unmatched. The V gene's germline CDR1 is MGHDK and CDR2 SYGVNS. This CDR3 is 11 amino acids long. The CDR3 spells CASTRAGGQYF. In nucleotides, the CDR3 is TGTGCCAGCACCCGGGCGGGAGGGCAGTATTTT.

This clone was seen only a few times. The chain uses TRBV7-2 and TRBJ1-2, with D unresolved. The CDR3 contains 15 residues. V was trimmed by 4 bases and J by 7 bases, leaving 19 bases between them. Germline lookup yields CDR1 SGHTA and CDR2 FQGNSA. CDR3 coding DNA: TGTGCCAGCAGCTCTAATTCGGGGTTTTTAGCTGGCTACACCTTC. Amino acids: CASSSNSGFLAGYTF.

The V gene is TRBV18, the J gene TRBJ1-5; TRBD1 is a possible D gene (5 bases). The V end was cut by 1 base, the J end by 3 bases, with 13 bases between. The CDR3 loop spans 16 amino acids. Germline CDR1 is KGHSH and CDR2 is LQKENI. The CDR3, as DNA: TGTGCCAGCTCACCACGGGGGACGTTGGACAATCAGCCCCAGCATTTT. Its protein product is CASSPRGTLDNQPQHF. Full variable domain (missing parts from reference TRBV18 and TRBJ1-5): NAGVMQNPRHLVRRRGQEARLRCSPMKGHSHVYWYRQLPEEGLKFMVYLQKENIIDESGMPKERFSAEFPKEGPSILRIQQVVRGDSAAYFCASSPRGTLDNQPQHFGDGTRLSIL.

This chain connects TRBV19 to TRBJ2-2, with 9 nucleotides matching TRBD1. This CDR3 contains 17 residues. The germline gives CDR1 LNHDA, CDR2 SQIVND (reference sequence). J lost 0 bases, V lost 5 bases, and 7 bases had no gene match. CDR3 residues: CASSPGTGYTNTGELFF. The CDR3 DNA follows: TGTGCCAGTAGTCCCGGGACAGGGTACACGAACACCGGGGAGCTGTTTTTT.

This clone has only a few counts. The chain uses TRBV28 and TRBJ1-2, with D perhaps TRBD1 (6 bases). The CDR3 contains 14 residues. Germline CDR1 MDHEN, CDR2 SYDVKM. With 3 bases removed from V and 4 bases from J, the gap between germline ends came to 12 bases. The CDR3 spells CASSFRGGGYGYTF. The CDR3 nucleotides read TGTGCCAGCAGTTTTAGGGGGGGCGGCTATGGCTACACCTTC.

The chain is built from TRBV10-3 and TRBJ1-1; D is uncertain. The V gene lost 4 bases and the J gene lost 1 base, with 7 bases spanning the gap. Germline V gene sequence: CDR1 ENHRY, CDR2 SYGVKD. There are 13 residues in the CDR3. The CDR3 spells CAISAAENTEAFF. CDR3 DNA: TGTGCCATCAGTGCCGCAGAGAACACTGAAGCTTTCTTT.

V and J are TRBV27 and TRBJ2-5; D possibly corresponds to TRBD2 (5 bases). CDR1 and CDR2 (germline): MNHEY, SMNVEV (reference sequence). The CDR3 extends over 13 amino acids. V shed 7 bases and J shed 5 bases, with 14 bases lying between them. This chain's CDR3 is CASKRPGWETQYF. The CDR3 region has the DNA TGTGCCAGCAAGCGGCCGGGGTGGGAGACCCAGTACTTC.

This chain uses TRBV29-1 with TRBJ2-3; D unclear. Germline V CDR1 and CDR2: SQVTM, ANQGSEA. V was clipped by 7 bases and J by 1 base, with 9 bases between them. CDR3 length: 12 residues. CDR3 protein: CSGLAGTDTQYF. Written as DNA, the CDR3 is TGCAGCGGGTTGGCAGGCACAGATACGCAGTATTTT.

The chain recombines TRBV3-1 (or the pseudogene TRBV3-2) with TRBJ1-5, with D possibly matching TRBD1 (5 bases). V lost 3 bases, J lost 4 bases, and 10 bases lay in between. Germline assignment: CDR1 LGHDT and CDR2 YNNKEL (reference sequence). The length of the CDR3 is 14 residues. CDR3 DNA sequence: TGTGCCAGCAGCCAGGGGCTGCAAAATCAGCCCCAGCATTTT. It specifies CASSQGLQNQPQHF.

The V and J genes are TRBV7-9 and TRBJ1-4; D not resolved. The V gene lost 0 bases and the J gene lost 8 bases, with 13 bases spanning the gap. The germline CDR1 and CDR2 sequences are SEHNR and FQNEAQ (reference sequence). The CDR3 extends over 15 amino acids. CDR3 nucleotide sequence: TGTGCCAGCAGCTTAGCGGTGTTGGATATGGAAAAACTGTTTTTT. It codes for CASSLAVLDMEKLFF.

This chain uses TRBV28 with TRBJ1-1; D not resolved. There are 12 residues in the CDR3. With 4 bases removed from V and 10 bases from J, the gap between germline ends came to 13 bases. From germline, CDR1 is MDHEN and CDR2 SYDVKM. As DNA, the CDR3 is TGTGCCAGCAGTTACGCGGGGAGAGGAGCTTTCTTT. It yields the protein CASSYAGRGAFF.

This chain joins TRBV9 and TRBJ2-1; 8 positions match TRBD2. The CDR3 is 16 amino acids. Germline V lookup: CDR1 SGDLS, CDR2 YYNGEE. Trimming cost V 0 bases and J 6 bases; bases outside gene matches: 8. CDR3 residues: CASSVEERGYINEQFF. CDR3 nucleotides: TGTGCCAGCAGCGTAGAAGAGCGGGGGTATATCAATGAGCAGTTCTTC.

The V and J genes are TRBV6-6 and TRBJ1-2; D not resolved. With 2 bases removed from V and 6 bases from J, the gap between germline ends came to 10 bases. The CDR3 loop spans 13 amino acids. The germline gives CDR1 MNHNY, CDR2 SVGAGI (reference sequence). The CDR3 region has the DNA TGTGCCAGCAGTTACAAGTCTCCGGATGGCTACACCTTC. It encodes CASSYKSPDGYTF.

This rearrangement joins TRBV4-3 to TRBJ2-5; D is undetermined. Germline V gene data show CDR1 as LGHNA and CDR2 as YSLEER. This CDR3 has 13 residues. Trimming pared 3 bases from V and 5 bases from J, leaving 10 bases between. This CDR3 reads CASSQRIMETQYF. In nucleotides, the CDR3 is TGCGCCAGCAGCCAGAGAATCATGGAGACCCAGTACTTC.

The rearrangement uses TRBV5-1 and TRBJ2-3; D might be TRBD2 (5 bases). V was pared by 7 bases and J by 4 bases, with 19 bases between. Per the germline V gene, CDR1 is SGHRS and CDR2 is YFSETQ. The CDR3 totals 15 residues. The CDR3 coding sequence is TGCGCCAGCCAGCTAACTATCCTAGCCGCAGATACGCAGTATTTT. It codes for CASQLTILAADTQYF.

The genes are TRBV24-1 and TRBJ2-2; D is unresolved. Germline-derived CDR1 and CDR2 are KGHDR and SFDVKD. The CDR3 contains 13 residues. V shed 7 bases and J shed 3 bases, with 8 bases lying between them. The DNA of the CDR3 is TGTGCCACCAGGGCCCTATACACCGGGGAGCTGTTTTTT. Translating it yields CATRALYTGELFF.

J is TRBJ1-5 and V is TRBV15; the D is unclear. With 0 bases removed from V and 9 bases from J, the gap between germline ends came to 9 bases. The CDR3 spans 13 residues. From germline, CDR1 is LNHNV and CDR2 YYDKDF (reference sequence). The CDR3 nucleotides are TGTGCCACCAGCAGAGATCAGAATGCGCCCCAGCATTTT. Encoded protein: CATSRDQNAPQHF.

The chain employs TRBV6-1 and TRBJ1-2, with D tentatively TRBD1 (5 bases). Germline V gives CDR1 MNHNS, CDR2 SASEGT. The V and J ends lost 3 bases and 0 bases respectively, with 14 bases between them. The CDR3 consists of 16 residues. CDR3 amino acids: CASSDSYGASNYGYTF. The CDR3 coding sequence is TGTGCCAGCAGTGATTCGTATGGGGCATCTAACTATGGCTACACCTTC.

V is TRBV6-5 and J is TRBJ1-3; no firm D call. Germline V gene sequence: CDR1 MNHEY, CDR2 SVGAGI. CDR3 length equals 14 residues. The germline V and J ends were trimmed by 0 bases and 0 bases, with 3 bases remaining between them. CDR3 in amino acids: CASSYSHSGNTIYF. The DNA for the CDR3 is TGTGCCAGCAGTTACTCACACTCTGGAAACACCATATATTTT.

The sample holds a few counts of this clone. Other nucleotide sequences in the sample specify the same CDR3. DNA for the CDR3: TGTGCCAGCAGTCCACAGGGAGGCTATGGCTACACCTTC. This codes for CASSPQGGYGYTF. The J gene is TRBJ1-2, the V gene TRBV6-6, with D perhaps matching TRBD1 (6 bases). The CDR3 is 13 amino acids. The germline V gene has CDR1 MNHNY and CDR2 SVGAGI (reference sequence). Trimming cost V 5 bases and J 4 bases, with 11 bases left between them.

The chain recombines TRBV30 with TRBJ2-7; D is unresolved. The CDR3 has 13 residues. In germline, CDR1 is GTSNPN, CDR2 SVGIG (reference sequence). Trimming cost V 0 bases and J 3 bases, with 9 bases left between them. The CDR3: CAWSVNRYYEQYF. CDR3 bases: TGTGCCTGGAGTGTAAATAGGTACTACGAGCAGTACTTC. The full variable domain, its missing parts supplied by reference TRBV30 and TRBJ2-7, is SQTIHQWPATLVQPVGSPLSLECTVEGTSNPNLYWYRQAAGRGLQLLFYSVGIGQISSEVPQNLSASRPQDRQFILSSKKLLLSDSGFYLCAWSVNRYYEQYFGPGTRLTVT.

The chain carries TRBV5-1 and TRBJ2-1; a weak D match, TRBD1 (6 bases). The CDR3 is 12 amino acids. Germline values: CDR1 SGHRS, CDR2 YFSETQ. Trimming took off 4 bases at V and 13 bases at J, with 15 bases between the two ends. The chain's CDR3 is CASSGEMGAQFF. The CDR3 bases are TGCGCCAGCAGCGGGGAGATGGGGGCCCAGTTCTTC. The whole variable domain, remainder taken from reference TRBV5-1 and TRBJ2-1, is KAGVTQTPRYLIKTRGQQVTLSCSPISGHRSVSWYQQTPGQGLQFLFEYFSETQRNKGNFPGRFSGRQFSNSRSEMNVSTLELGDSALYLCASSGEMGAQFFGPGTRLTVL.